A single sample gave rise to the 10 T cell receptor beta chains below, sequenced in a study of radiation and T cells in renal cell carcinoma. Time point denoted: baseline pretreatment blood. As for treatment: 15 Gy SBRT to primary tumor, nephrectomy 4 weeks later. Assay: immunoSEQ multiplex PCR; the TCRdb copy retains only in-frame clones and omits some. The sample gives some 140,000 clones, roughly 88% of which show up once; about 12% is in the top ten. The sequencing used blood, collected from a patient whose treatment included radiotherapy and nephrectomy. The source of these receptors is a woman in her forties or fifties with renal cell carcinoma.

The V gene is TRBV6-1, the J gene TRBJ1-5, with 7 bases identical to TRBD1. Trimming removed 4 bases from V and 4 bases from J; junction bases left unmatched: 4. The germline gives CDR1 MNHNS, CDR2 SASEGT. The CDR3 is made up of 14 amino acids. CDR3 amino acids: CASSVGTANQPQHF. The CDR3, as DNA: TGTGCCAGCAGTGTTGGGACAGCGAATCAGCCCCAGCATTTT.

The count of this clone is one. The J gene is TRBJ1-5, the V gene TRBV11-1, with 8 positions matching TRBD1. Germline CDR1 reads SGHAT; CDR2 reads FQDESV (reference sequence). The CDR3 consists of 17 residues. The V gene end was trimmed by 5 bases and the J gene end by 1 base; junction bases not matched to a gene: 10. DNA for the CDR3: TGTGCCAGCAGCCCAACAGGGGGGGCGAAAAGCAATCAGCCCCAGCATTTT. This sequence encodes CASSPTGGAKSNQPQHF.

The gene calls are TRBV9 and TRBJ2-4; the D is unclear. Trimming pared 4 bases from V and 0 bases from J, leaving 8 bases between. The CDR3 consists of 14 residues. Germline CDR1 is SGDLS and CDR2 is YYNGEE. This chain's CDR3 is CASSPKLAKNIQYF. The CDR3 DNA reads TGTGCCAGCAGCCCCAAGCTAGCCAAAAACATTCAGTACTTC.

The rearrangement links TRBV27 to TRBJ1-2, with D hard to call. Trimming left V 3 bases short and J 5 bases short, with 19 bases between. Germline V lookup: CDR1 MNHEY, CDR2 SMNVEV (reference sequence). The CDR3 length is 16 residues. CDR3 protein: CASSLAGPPFSYGYTF. The CDR3 DNA is TGTGCCAGCAGTTTGGCAGGACCTCCTTTCTCTTATGGCTACACCTTC.

The DNA for the CDR3 is TGTGCCAGCAGCTTAGGACAGGGTAGCTACAATGAGCAGTTCTTC. Its protein is CASSLGQGSYNEQFF. The genes are TRBV7-2 and TRBJ2-1; TRBD1 agrees at 7 bases. The CDR3 length is 15 residues. Germline CDR1 SGHTA, CDR2 FQGNSA. V trimming: 1 base; J trimming: 3 bases; junction bases outside the gene matches: 3.

This rearrangement joins TRBV6-1 to TRBJ1-2, with D maybe TRBD1 (6 bases). V shed 8 bases and J shed 4 bases, with 20 bases lying between them. Germline CDR1 reads MNHNS; CDR2 reads SASEGT. The CDR3 runs 15 residues. The CDR3 DNA reads as TGTGCCAGCCTACTAGGCGGGGGCCGACCCTATGGCTACACCTTC. It codes for CASLLGGGRPYGYTF.

The gene calls are TRBV5-1 and TRBJ2-3; D is unclear. Germline V gene data show CDR1 as SGHRS and CDR2 as YFSETQ. Between the trimmed V and J ends, which lost 0 bases and 0 bases, there was a span of 5 bases. The CDR3 consists of 14 residues. The CDR3 DNA sequence: TGCGCCAGCAGCTTGGGGCCGAGCACAGATACGCAGTATTTT. Its translation is CASSLGPSTDTQYF.

The CDR3 DNA reads TGCGCCAGCAGCTTGTTGACCCAGCAAAGCACAGATACGCAGTATTTT. It yields the protein CASSLLTQQSTDTQYF. J is TRBJ2-3 and V is TRBV5-1; no reliable D call. This CDR3 is built from 16 residues. The germline V gene has CDR1 SGHRS and CDR2 YFSETQ. Between the trimmed V and J ends, which lost 1 base and 0 bases, there was a span of 12 bases.

Of note for this clone: At one of its ends the junction is not consistent with the germline gene, which may arise from a read error. V gene TRBV7-7 combines with J gene TRBJ2-5; D perhaps matches TRBD2 (6 bases). CDR1 and CDR2 (germline): SSHAT, FNYEAQ (reference sequence). This CDR3 is built from 15 residues. The CDR3 protein is CASSSAGTDEETQYF. CDR3 nucleotides: TGTGCTAGCAGCTCAGCCGGGACTGATGAAGAGACCCAGTACTTC.

This chain uses TRBV7-3 with TRBJ2-1; tentative D call: TRBD2 (7 bases). With 3 bases removed from V and 5 bases from J, the gap between germline ends came to 11 bases. Germline V gene sequence: CDR1 SGHTA, CDR2 FQGTGA. The CDR3 spans 14 residues. The CDR3 is CASSLTGGHNEQFF. In nucleotides, the CDR3 is TGTGCCAGCAGCTTGACGGGGGGCCACAATGAGCAGTTCTTC.